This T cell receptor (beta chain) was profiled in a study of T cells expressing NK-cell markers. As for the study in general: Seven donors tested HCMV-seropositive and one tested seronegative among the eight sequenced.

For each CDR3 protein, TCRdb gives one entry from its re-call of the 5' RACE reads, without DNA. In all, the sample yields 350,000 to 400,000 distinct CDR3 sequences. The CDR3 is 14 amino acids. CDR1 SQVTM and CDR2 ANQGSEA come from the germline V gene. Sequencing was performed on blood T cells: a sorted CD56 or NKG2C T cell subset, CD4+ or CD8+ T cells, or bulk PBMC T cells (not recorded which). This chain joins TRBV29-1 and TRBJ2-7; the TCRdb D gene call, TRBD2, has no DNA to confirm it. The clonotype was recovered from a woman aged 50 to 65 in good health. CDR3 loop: CSVGLAGSSYEQYF.